Presented here are 3 T cell receptor beta chains from one specimen sequenced in a study of cytomegalovirus exposure and HLA in healthy donors. The PCR ran on 60 Vbeta and 13 Jbeta primers. Libraries were prepared by immunoSEQ multiplex PCR; TCRdb keeps only in-frame clonotypes and omits some of them. Here the sample spans fewer than 250,000 clones, 70% to 80% being singletons. Material for sequencing was PBMCs. The receptors here all came from a woman in her twenties or thirties in good health and CMV-seropositive.

This chain joins TRBV10-1 and TRBJ2-2; D perhaps matches TRBD1 (5 bases). Germline-derived CDR1 and CDR2 are WNHNN and SYGVQD (reference sequence). CDR3 length equals 19 residues. Trimming shortened V by 2 bases and J by 0 bases, and 19 bases separated the two germline ends. As DNA, the CDR3 is TGCGCCAGCAGTGAGACGTTCTCAATCGACAGTGCGAACACCGGGGAGCTGTTTTTT. Translating gives CASSETFSIDSANTGELFF.

This chain uses TRBV6-6 with TRBJ1-6; maybe TRBD1 (5 bases). This CDR3 is 13 amino acids long. V was pared by 4 bases and J by 6 bases, with 7 bases between. The V gene's germline CDR1 is MNHNY and CDR2 SVGAGI (reference sequence). The CDR3 sequence: CASSSDSNSPLHF. For the CDR3, the DNA is TGTGCCAGCAGTTCCGACAGTAATTCACCCCTCCACTTT.

The V and J genes are TRBV9 and TRBJ2-3, with 11 bases lining up with TRBD2. The trim removed 3 bases at V and 6 bases at J, leaving 9 bases unmatched. The CDR3 runs 16 residues. From germline, CDR1 is SGDLS and CDR2 YYNGEE. The CDR3 sequence: CASSALAGGLGDTQYF. For the CDR3, the DNA is TGTGCCAGCAGCGCGCTAGCGGGAGGTCTGGGGGATACGCAGTATTTT.